The clone carrying this TCR beta chain was counted between two and nine times. The antigen remains unidentified. Alongside a J-beta primer mix, a sample-barcoded 5' primer served in a second PCR lasting about 7 to 11 cycles. Using its own MiXCR run on the 5' RACE reads, TCRdb lists one record per CDR3 protein. The sample shows around 2 million distinct CDR3 sequences, around 42% of them seen only once. Germline V CDR1 and CDR2: SQVTM, ANQGSEA. Between the trimmed V and J ends, which lost 1 base and 10 bases, there was a span of 13 bases. CDR3 length equals 12 residues. These data are taken from a study of blood T cells in healthy people across ages. Study as a whole: Capture by template switching was about one barcoded beta molecule per two T cells. Study-wide findings and caveats: Versus aged donors, long-lived donors had higher diversity and more naive CD4+ cells. CMV status of donors was unknown, possibly confounding expanded clonotype changes.

The sequenced sample was blood. This TCR was sampled from a human donor in good health. The genes are TRBV29-1 and TRBJ1-2; D gene unclear. CDR3 region: CSVEAGLPSYTF. The CDR3 coding sequence is TGCAGCGTTGAAGCCGGCTTGCCCTCCTACACCTTC. Variable domain in full (rest from reference TRBV29-1 and TRBJ1-2): SAVISQKPSRDICQRGTSLTIQCQVDSQVTMMFWYRQQPGQSLTLIATANQGSEATYESGFVIDKFPISRPNLTFSTLTVSNMSPEDSSIYLCSVEAGLPSYTFGSGTRLTVV.